This TCR beta chain was retrieved from a study of T cell responses to AZD1222 COVID-19 vaccine. Second-dose intervals near 4 or 12 weeks were combined. The table came from immunoSEQ multiplex PCR; TCRdb's copy has only in-frame clones and leaves some out. The data contain 180,000 or so clones, around 89% of them singletons. Whole-study findings and limits: Seropositivity was recorded at baseline in only a handful of AZD1222 recipients.

Note on this clone: The antigen is not known.

Germline CDR1 reads MDHEN; CDR2 reads SYDVKM. The CDR3 runs 16 residues. V was clipped by 3 bases and J by 5 bases; unmatched bases: 11. The chain has TRBV28 and TRBJ2-5; 8 nucleotides line up with TRBD1. The TCR sequence derives from an adult who received the AZD1222 COVID-19 vaccine. The material sequenced was peripheral blood, taken 28 days after the second AZD1222 dose. CDR3 DNA sequence: TGTGCCAGCAGTTTCGGACGGACAGGGAGGTACGAGACCCAGTACTTC. This codes for CASSFGRTGRYETQYF.